This T cell receptor beta chain was recovered during a study of cytomegalovirus exposure and HLA in healthy donors. Comment on this clone: What it recognizes is unknown.

The V gene lost 1 base and the J gene lost 5 bases, with 15 bases spanning the gap. Germline V lookup: CDR1 SGHTA, CDR2 FQGNSA. CDR3 length equals 16 residues. General observations from the study: A likely sequencing artifact accounted for one observed cluster of highly shared sequence variants. In a later analysis, TCR beta V- and J-gene trimming showed a link to a missense DCLRE1C variant. An analysis was carried out at a later point. It showed that HLA-associated TCR beta chains were more clonally expanded than equally common non-associated chains.

With 60 Vbeta and 13 Jbeta primers, the PCR was carried out. Generated by immunoSEQ multiplex PCR, the TCRdb table keeps only in-frame clones and is missing some. The sample contains 150,000 or so clones, roughly 80% of which appear only once. This receptor was identified in a woman between 50 and 59 years old in good health and CMV-seropositive. The sample was PBMCs. The chain has TRBV7-2 and TRBJ1-3; D is unclear. DNA of the CDR3: TGTGCCAGCAGCTTAGGCTCCGGGGTCCAGAGAAACACCATATATTTT. Protein sequence: CASSLGSGVQRNTIYF.